This T cell receptor (beta chain) was sequenced in a study of T cells in localized non-small cell lung cancer (dated by TCRdb to about 2020). With regard to the full study: The study analyzed T cell repertoires of 236 early-stage NSCLC patients, comparing tumors and uninvolved tumor-adjacent lungs. The cohort comprised 200 to 300 treatment-naïve NSCLC patients with resected, localized lung tumors. The mean age of the NSCLC patients was approximately 71 years, with 120 to 150 men and 107 women.

Cut back by 0 bases and 4 bases, the V and J ends lie 14 bases apart. From its cysteine to its phenylalanine, the CDR3 spans 16 amino acids. The DNA shown is the 48-base CDR3, in frame from base 1. The germline V gene gives CDR1 as SGDLS and CDR2 as YYNGEE. At diagnosis, tumor, uninvolved tumor-adjacent lung and peripheral blood were collected and then preserved as a mix of FFPE and fresh-frozen material. For TCR repertoire profiling, the blood samples were analyzed as peripheral blood mononuclear cells. Broader findings and caveats from the paper: Because multi-region tumor sequencing was not done, intratumor heterogeneity could not be ruled out. A median of 57 of the top 100 tumor clones were detected in paired uninvolved adjacent lung, and around 30 of these tumor clones were also found among the top 100 clones of the paired uninvolved adjacent lung. Because the study design was exploratory, TCR variables were selected using unadjusted p-values without false-discovery rate correction. Uninvolved tumor-adjacent lung showed the highest T cell clonality, higher than tumor, which suggests more focused antigenic responses in the uninvolved tumor-adjacent lung. Higher blood T cell density associated with longer overall survival, while higher adjacent-lung clonality associated with shorter survival.

The immunoSEQ Assay was used to sequence TCR beta CDR3 regions from DNA. The authors' pipeline ran thus. To compute T cell density, TCR beta template counts were normalized to usable DNA, which was estimated by amplifying housekeeping genes. Richness was estimated using the preseqR package, with extrapolation to 400,000 templates for PBMC samples and to 120,000 templates for tissue samples. Clonality was defined as one minus Pielou's evenness. Differential abundance testing on productive amino-acid clonotypes, with a minimum total count of 5 and an alpha of 0.1, was used to identify tissue-enriched TCRs. The Jaccard Index and the Morisita Overlap Index were used to quantify repertoire overlap between compartments. GLIPH clustered TCR beta CDR3s with public tetramer-defined viral CDR3s; viral motifs required at least three viral sequences plus V-gene enrichment. Drawn from immuneACCESS, this table holds only the in-frame rearrangements with V and J called that TCRdb kept. Clones are partly lost; checked studies trace under half to an unresolved V gene and leave the rest unexplained. V, J and clone size reflect that table, while D and trimming were determined from the DNA. The sample table records around 29,000 clones; approximately 89% of these occur just once. The top ten clonotypes cover over 25% of the sample.

For this clone: Its antigen specificity is not known. Per-base quality was not reported, and no clone a single base away is much larger than it.

The rearranged chain carries TRBV9 and TRBJ2-1; TRBD2 could be the D gene, as 5 bases match. This material consisted of peripheral blood, taken before any cancer treatment. The sequence was obtained from a female donor of 60 years or more with stage I lung adenocarcinoma. This receptor has the CDR3 CASSVAIWERYNEQFF. The sequenced DNA is TGTGCCAGCAGCGTAGCTATTTGGGAGCGATACAATGAGCAGTTCTTC.